The 18 T cell receptor beta chains below come from one sample, sequenced in a study of T cell responses to AZD1222 COVID-19 vaccine (dated by TCRdb to about 2021). The sample's time point label is to be understood as: baseline before first vaccination. Receptor amplification or capture employed the immunoSEQ multiplex PCR assay. This is the immuneACCESS table as TCRdb keeps it, with only in-frame sequences that have V and J called. A part of the clones is gone; compared with another copy, unresolved V genes explain less than half, and the rest is unexplained. In this sample the table shows fewer than 250,000 clones, about 92% of which occur a single time. The ten largest clones take up 1% to 1.5% of the sample. The sample here was peripheral blood, taken on day 0 of AZD1222 vaccination. These receptors all stem from an adult in good health.

The chain couples TRBV12-5 to TRBJ1-5, with a possible D match to TRBD1 (5 bases). V was cut by 0 bases and J by 1 base, with 13 bases left in between. CDR3 length equals 17 residues. Germline lookup yields CDR1 LGHNT and CDR2 FRNRAP. The CDR3 sequence is CASGLVLGEGSNQPQHF. The CDR3 DNA sequence: TGTGCTAGTGGTTTGGTATTAGGGGAAGGCAGCAATCAGCCCCAGCATTTT.

This chain connects TRBV4-3 to TRBJ1-3; the D gene is possibly TRBD1 (5 bases). The length of the CDR3 is 17 residues. Germline V gene sequence: CDR1 LGHNA, CDR2 YSLEER. The V gene lost 0 bases and the J gene lost 4 bases, with 16 bases spanning the gap. In DNA, the CDR3 is TGCGCCAGCAGCCAAGATTGGCTGGCAGGGCCAGGAAACACCATATATTTT. It codes for CASSQDWLAGPGNTIYF.

This sequence joins TRBV12-3 or TRBV12-4 and TRBJ1-1; D unresolved. The CDR3 loop spans 12 amino acids. Trimming stripped 6 bases from V and 3 bases from J, with 8 bases between. CDR3 nucleotides: TGTGCCAGCAGGTGGAGGCACACTGAAGCTTTCTTT. Its translation: CASRWRHTEAFF.

The chain recombines TRBV11-2 with TRBJ1-1; 7 bases are shared with TRBD1. The V segment lost 5 bases and the J segment 3 bases; nucleotides outside the gene matches: 6. This CDR3 comprises 14 residues. Germline V gives CDR1 SGHAT, CDR2 FQNNGV. The CDR3 DNA reads as TGTGCCAGCAGCCCGGGACAGCCCTACACTGAAGCTTTCTTT. Amino acid sequence: CASSPGQPYTEAFF.

The genes are TRBV5-3 and TRBJ1-2; D is unresolved. TRBV5-3 is an ORF; its function is uncertain. Trimming shortened V by 1 base and J by 0 bases, and 13 bases separated the two germline ends. This CDR3 comprises 16 residues. DNA of the CDR3: TGTGCCAGAAGCTTGTACTGTGGGGATACTAACTATGGCTACACCTTC. Protein product: CARSLYCGDTNYGYTF.

Here the CDR3 reads CATSSTREQPQHF. The CDR3 region has the DNA TGTGCCACCAGCAGCACAAGGGAGCAGCCCCAGCATTTT. The rearrangement joins TRBV15 to TRBJ1-5, with D hard to call. The V gene's germline CDR1 is LNHNV and CDR2 YYDKDF (reference sequence). V was cut by 3 bases and J by 7 bases, with 10 bases left in between. This CDR3 contains 13 residues.

The chain links TRBV7-9 to TRBJ1-4; 10 bases align to TRBD1. V dropped 5 bases and J dropped 7; count of bases not matched to a gene: 7. The CDR3 is 15 amino acids. Germline assignment: CDR1 SEHNR and CDR2 FQNEAQ (reference sequence). The CDR3 protein is CASSPQTGGREKLFF. CDR3 in DNA: TGTGCCAGCAGCCCCCAGACAGGGGGCCGTGAAAAACTGTTTTTT.

V gene TRBV7-9 combines with J gene TRBJ2-7; possible D gene TRBD2, 6 bases. V lost 2 bases and J lost 4, with 15 bases in between. The CDR3 is 15 residues long. Germline V CDR1 and CDR2: SEHNR, FQNEAQ (reference sequence). The CDR3 loop reads CASSLRGGDGYEQYF. In DNA form, the CDR3 reads TGTGCCAGCAGCTTAAGGGGCGGGGACGGATACGAGCAGTACTTC.

This clone was seen a few times. Other DNA sequences from this sample encode an identical CDR3 as well. The chain uses TRBV18 and TRBJ1-5, with D tentatively TRBD1 (5 bases). V dropped 3 bases and J dropped 4 bases, with 7 bases sitting between them. Germline V gene data show CDR1 as KGHSH and CDR2 as LQKENI. The CDR3 totals 13 residues. The CDR3 reads CASSPGENQPQHF. The DNA for the CDR3 is TGTGCCAGCTCACCGGGGGAGAATCAGCCCCAGCATTTT.

A single count supports this clone. The V and J genes are TRBV19 and TRBJ2-1, with 9 positions matching TRBD1. Germline CDR1 is LNHDA and CDR2 is SQIVND (reference sequence). The CDR3 has 19 residues. J was trimmed by 0 bases and V by 6 bases; bases with no gene match: 15. CDR3 sequence reads: CASRPPGQGVDSSYNEQFF. CDR3 coding DNA: TGTGCCAGTAGACCACCGGGACAGGGTGTGGATAGCTCCTACAATGAGCAGTTCTTC.

There are a few counts of this clone. The J gene is TRBJ1-5, the V gene TRBV7-2; D not certain. This CDR3 region has 14 residues. CDR1 is SGHTA and CDR2 is FQGNSA in the germline V gene. The ends were cut back, 0 bases at V and 7 bases at J, with 10 bases in the middle. The CDR3 is CASSLAPGSQPQHF. CDR3 nucleotide sequence: TGTGCCAGCAGCTTAGCGCCTGGGTCGCAGCCCCAGCATTTT. Using reference TRBV7-2 and TRBJ1-5 for the parts outside the CDR3, the full variable domain is GAGVSQSPSNKVTEKGKDVELRCDPISGHTALYWYRQSLGQGLEFLIYFQGNSAPDKSGLPSDRFSAERTGGSVSTLTIQRTQQEDSAVYLCASSLAPGSQPQHFGDGTRLSIL.

The V call is TRBV7-8, the J call TRBJ2-1, with 7 bases that match TRBD2. The germline gives CDR1 SGHVS, CDR2 FQNEAQ. The CDR3 covers 16 residues. The V gene end was trimmed by 3 bases and the J gene end by 4 bases; junction bases not matched to a gene: 9. CDR3 in amino acids: CASSFGGDWRYNEQFF. The CDR3 DNA reads as TGTGCCAGCAGCTTTGGGGGGGACTGGAGGTACAATGAGCAGTTCTTC.

The chain carries TRBV12-3 or TRBV12-4 and TRBJ1-1; a possible D gene is TRBD1 (5 bases). The CDR3 runs 11 residues. With 5 bases removed from V and 8 bases from J, the gap between germline ends came to 9 bases. This chain's CDR3 is CASSLRQEAFF. The CDR3 nucleotides read TGTGCCAGCAGTCTTCGACAGGAAGCTTTCTTT.

V usage is TRBV6-5 and J usage is TRBJ1-2; D is perhaps TRBD1 (5 bases). V was cut by 6 bases and J by 8 bases, with 22 bases left in between. The germline gives CDR1 MNHEY, CDR2 SVGAGI. CDR3 size: 15 residues. CDR3 nucleotides: TGTGCCAGCAGGGCAGGGCTTGTTTCTTCGTTCGGCTACACCTTC. The encoded protein is CASRAGLVSSFGYTF.

The V gene is TRBV6-5, the J gene TRBJ1-2; TRBD1 agrees at 7 bases. There are 13 residues in the CDR3. Germline V lookup: CDR1 MNHEY, CDR2 SVGAGI. The junction had 3 bases not matched to a gene; V was cut back by 6 bases and J by 2 bases. CDR3 loop: CASRPTGNYGYTF. Written as DNA, the CDR3 is TGTGCCAGCAGACCGACAGGGAACTATGGCTACACCTTC.

J is TRBJ2-1 and V is TRBV7-2; D may be TRBD1 (6 bases). The CDR3 loop spans 16 amino acids. From germline, CDR1 is SGHTA and CDR2 FQGNSA. V gave up 5 bases and J gave up 0 bases, with 14 bases separating them. The CDR3 region is CASSLSGGLSYNEQFF. CDR3 coding DNA: TGTGCCAGCAGCCTCTCTGGGGGCCTCTCCTACAATGAGCAGTTCTTC.

The chain uses TRBV20-1 and TRBJ1-1; D gene unclear. V lost 3 bases, J lost 7 bases, and 9 bases lay in between. The CDR3 contains 11 residues. Looked up from germline, CDR1 is DFQATT and CDR2 is SNEGSKA (reference sequence). CDR3 residues: CSASLRSEAFF. The CDR3 bases are TGCAGTGCTAGTCTCCGCAGTGAAGCTTTCTTT.

The genes are TRBV5-8 and TRBJ2-1, with D possibly called TRBD1 or TRBD2 (5 bases each). The CDR3 runs 15 residues. CDR1 is SGHTS, CDR2 YDEGEE, per germline. Trimming took off 0 bases at V and 7 bases at J, with 14 bases between the two ends. The CDR3 DNA sequence: TGTGCCAGCAGCTTGGGCCACGGGGCACGGAATGAGCAGTTCTTC. It specifies CASSLGHGARNEQFF. Drawing the rest from reference TRBV5-8 and TRBJ2-1, the complete variable domain is EAGVTQSPTHLIKTRGQQATLRCSPISGHTSVYWYQQALGLGLQFLLWYDEGEERNRGNFPPRFSGRQFPNYSSELNVNALELEDSALYLCASSLGHGARNEQFFGPGTRLTVL.